This TCR beta chain was obtained from a study of blood T cell repertoires in COVID-19. Turning to the study itself: COVID-19 samples collected from the United States, Italy and Spain covered acute and convalescent phases. PBMCs, B-cell-depleted T cells, or T cells were the source of the cDNA or gDNA that made up the material.

This CDR3 spans 15 amino acids. Germline CDR1 is KGHSH and CDR2 is LQKENI. V was clipped by 8 bases and J by 4 bases; unmatched bases: 9. In the original workflow: Reference gene primer amplification gave estimated nucleated cell counts. Produced via immunoSEQ multiplex PCR; TCRdb's table is partial and in-frame only. V, J and clone size reflect that table, while D and trimming were determined from the DNA. The sample records 50,000 or so clones, roughly 87% being singletons. The sample comprised peripheral blood. The receptor comes from a human donor with active COVID-19. The donor label of this sample is uncertain. The chain recombines TRBV18 with TRBJ1-1; 11 bases fit TRBD1. This CDR3 is CASAATGTGGTEAFF. The CDR3 DNA reads as TGTGCCAGCGCCGCCACCGGGACAGGGGGCACTGAAGCTTTCTTT.